This TCR beta chain was observed in a study of blood T cell repertoires in COVID-19. About the research overall: From T cells, B-cell-depleted T cells, or PBMCs came the material, which was cDNA or gDNA.

The CDR3 totals 17 residues. V lost 1 base to trimming and J lost 5 bases; unmatched junction nucleotides: 8. Germline CDR1 SGDLS, CDR2 YYNGEE. Original methodology: Reference gene primer amplification gave estimated nucleated cell counts. This table comes from immunoSEQ multiplex PCR, and its TCRdb copy is limited to in-frame clones, with some not included. V, J and clone size were drawn from that table, and D and trimming were deduced from the DNA. The repertoire holds around 340,000 clones, about nine tenths seen once, with just over 1% in the top ten. Cohort placement rested on clinical history that participants reported themselves.

The chain uses TRBV9 and TRBJ2-7, with 14 bases lining up with TRBD2. The sequenced material came from PBMCs or T cells enriched from blood (not recorded which). The TCR sequence derives from a woman aged 25 to 45 who had been exposed to COVID-19. The CDR3 here is CASSVLGLAGDVDEQYF. CDR3 DNA: TGTGCCAGCAGCGTATTGGGACTAGCGGGAGATGTCGACGAGCAGTACTTC.